One sample yielded the 14 T cell receptor beta chains listed below, sequenced in a study of cytomegalovirus exposure and HLA in healthy donors. Vbeta (60) and Jbeta (13) primers were used in the PCR. The method was immunoSEQ multiplex PCR; TCRdb's version includes in-frame clones alone and lacks a portion of them. The sample holds over 100,000 clones, roughly 80% seen once. The sample consisted of PBMCs. The receptors stem from a middle-aged man in good health and CMV-seronegative.

This sequence joins TRBV2 and TRBJ2-1; D unclear. V dropped 3 bases and J dropped 12 bases, with 9 bases sitting between them. The CDR3 length is 11 residues. Germline values: CDR1 SNHLY, CDR2 FYNNEI. Written as DNA, the CDR3 is TGTGCCAGCAGTGATAGGCGGTTGCAGTTCTTC. Encoded protein: CASSDRRLQFF.

The V call is TRBV18, the J call TRBJ2-5, with TRBD2 matching over 8 bases. Trimming cost V 4 bases and J 0 bases; bases outside gene matches: 1. Germline V gene sequence: CDR1 KGHSH, CDR2 LQKENI. This CDR3 has 14 residues. CDR3: CASSRSGDQETQYF. The CDR3 DNA reads TGTGCCAGCTCACGTAGCGGGGACCAAGAGACCCAGTACTTC.

The V gene is TRBV5-1, the J gene TRBJ1-5, with D perhaps TRBD1 (5 bases). The CDR3 is 14 residues long. V dropped 4 bases and J dropped 3 bases, with 11 bases sitting between them. The germline V gene encodes CDR1 SGHRS and CDR2 YFSETQ. The CDR3 is CASSRGGDNQPQHF. In nucleotides, the CDR3 is TGCGCCAGCAGCCGGGGGGGTGACAATCAGCCCCAGCATTTT.

This clone appeared once. This sequence joins TRBV5-1 and TRBJ1-3; 7 nucleotides line up with TRBD1. The CDR3 covers 15 residues. The ends lost 0 bases at V and 3 bases at J; junction bases unmatched: 3. Germline-derived CDR1 and CDR2 are SGHRS and YFSETQ. CDR3 bases: TGCGCCAGCAGCTTGGAAAGGGGGCTTGGAAACACCATATATTTT. It specifies CASSLERGLGNTIYF.

The genes are TRBV11-2 and TRBJ2-5, with D hard to call. The J call may be in error: the DNA end matches TRBJ2-7 better. The CDR3 contains 14 residues. CDR1 is SGHAT and CDR2 is FQNNGV in the germline V gene. The CDR3 DNA follows: TGTGCCAGCAGCTTAGATGCGCTAGGCCACGAGCAGTACTTC. This encodes CASSLDALGHEQYF.

V usage is TRBV28 and J usage is TRBJ1-2; 7 nucleotides line up with TRBD1. CDR3 length equals 14 residues. J lost 5 bases, V lost 4 bases, and 7 bases had no gene match. CDR1 is MDHEN and CDR2 is SYDVKM in the germline V gene. DNA of the CDR3: TGTGCCAGCAGTTCGTACAGGGGCGGTTATGGCTACACCTTC. It codes for CASSSYRGGYGYTF.

The chain couples TRBV28 to TRBJ2-5, with D possibly TRBD2 on 5 matching bases. Trimming removed 1 base at V and 9 bases at J, with 12 bases between. Germline V gene data show CDR1 as MDHEN and CDR2 as SYDVKM. The CDR3 contains 13 residues. The CDR3 sequence: CASSLSLERAQYF. CDR3 in DNA: TGTGCCAGCAGTTTATCCCTTGAGAGGGCCCAGTACTTC.

This rearrangement joins TRBV4-1 to TRBJ2-7; 7 positions agree with TRBD1. This CDR3 contains 17 residues. V was clipped by 4 bases and J by 5 bases; unmatched bases: 17. CDR1 is MGHRA and CDR2 is YSYEKL in the germline V gene. In nucleotides, the CDR3 is TGCGCCAGCAGCCCATTCCTACCGGGACAGCTTCTCCACGAGCAGTACTTC. Residues: CASSPFLPGQLLHEQYF.

The chain carries TRBV6-6 and TRBJ1-2; D gene unclear. The CDR3 runs to 15 residues. With 0 bases removed from V and 8 bases from J, the gap between germline ends came to 16 bases. The V gene's germline CDR1 is MNHNY and CDR2 SVGAGI (reference sequence). CDR3 bases: TGTGCCAGCAGTTACTCTGAGGCGCCGCCGCAGGGCTACACCTTC. It encodes CASSYSEAPPQGYTF.

The chain carries TRBV2 and TRBJ2-5, with 10 bases fitting TRBD2. The V segment lost 2 bases and the J segment 11 bases; nucleotides outside the gene matches: 17. Germline loops: CDR1 SNHLY, CDR2 FYNNEI. This CDR3 has 17 amino acids. DNA for the CDR3: TGTGCCAGCAGTGAACGTCTAGCGGGAGACCTGCGCGAGGAGCAGTACTTC. Protein: CASSERLAGDLREEQYF.

A remark on this clone: Other DNA sequences in this sample translate to the same CDR3. J is TRBJ1-6 and V is TRBV5-4; 8 positions match TRBD1. Germline V CDR1 and CDR2: SGHNT, YYREEE (reference sequence). The CDR3 spans 14 residues. V trimming: 3 bases; J trimming: 10 bases; junction bases outside the gene matches: 6. The DNA for the CDR3 is TGTGCCAGCAGCTCAGACAGGGGAGACTCACCCCTCCACTTT. Its protein product is CASSSDRGDSPLHF.

The gene calls are TRBV5-1 and TRBJ2-5, with a tentative D call TRBD2 (6 bases). Trimming left V 4 bases short and J 4 bases short, with 17 bases between. Germline V gene sequence: CDR1 SGHRS, CDR2 YFSETQ. The CDR3 is 15 amino acids. The CDR3: CASSGGTSSAETQYF. The CDR3, as DNA: TGCGCCAGCAGCGGCGGGACTTCCTCCGCAGAGACCCAGTACTTC.

This sequence joins TRBV9 and TRBJ1-3, with TRBD1 identical over 8 bases. The trim removed 4 bases at V and 1 base at J, leaving 4 bases unmatched. Germline CDR1 and CDR2: SGDLS and YYNGEE. The CDR3 spans 15 residues. CDR3 coding DNA: TGTGCCAGCAGCACACAGGGGGTTTCTGGAAACACCATATATTTT. This codes for CASSTQGVSGNTIYF. Variable domain in full (rest from reference TRBV9 and TRBJ1-3): DSGVTQTPKHLITATGQRVTLRCSPRSGDLSVYWYQQSLDQGLQFLIQYYNGEERAKGNILERFSAQQFPDLHSELNLSSLELGDSALYFCASSTQGVSGNTIYFGEGSWLTVV.

CDR3 amino acids: CASGLAGYSNTGELFF. Written as DNA, the CDR3 is TGTGCCAGCGGACTAGCGGGTTATTCGAACACCGGGGAGCTGTTTTTT. The chain has TRBV7-9 and TRBJ2-2; 11 bases line up with TRBD2. Germline CDR1 is SEHNR and CDR2 is FQNEAQ (reference sequence). V trimming: 8 bases; J trimming: 0 bases; junction bases outside the gene matches: 5. This CDR3 has 16 amino acids.